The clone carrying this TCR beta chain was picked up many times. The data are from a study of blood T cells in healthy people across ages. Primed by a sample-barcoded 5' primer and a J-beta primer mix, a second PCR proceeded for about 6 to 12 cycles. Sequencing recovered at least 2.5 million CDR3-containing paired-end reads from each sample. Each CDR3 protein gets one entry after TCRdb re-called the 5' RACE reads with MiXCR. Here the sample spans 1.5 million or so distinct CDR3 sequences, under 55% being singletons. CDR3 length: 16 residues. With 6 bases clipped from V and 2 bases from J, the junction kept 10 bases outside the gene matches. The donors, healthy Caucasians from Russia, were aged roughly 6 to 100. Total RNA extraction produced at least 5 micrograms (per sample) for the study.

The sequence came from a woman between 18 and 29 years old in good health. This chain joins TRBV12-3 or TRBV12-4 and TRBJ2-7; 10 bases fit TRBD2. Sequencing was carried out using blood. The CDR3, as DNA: TGTGCCAGCAGCCCAAAACTAGCGGGGTATGCCTACGAGCAGTACTTC. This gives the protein CASSPKLAGYAYEQYF.